This T cell receptor (beta chain) appears in the sequencing data of a study of cytotoxic CD8 clonotypes in ibrutinib-treated CLL. Study at large: Researchers reported ten to twelve relapsed/refractory and under 16 treatment-naive patients, roughly 17 of them IGHV unmutated.

Deep sequencing aimed at 1 in 200,000 to 1 in 1 million T cells' resolution. Clones were read by immunoSEQ multiplex PCR, and TCRdb kept only the in-frame ones, dropping some. Here the sample spans about 120,000 clones, more than 55% being singletons. Germline V gene lookup returns CDR1 WNHNN and CDR2 SYGVQD (reference sequence). The CDR3 runs to 16 residues. Trimming removed 3 bases at V and 0 bases at J, with 14 bases between. This clone was seen more than once but under ten times. Its antigen remains unidentified. Whole-study findings and limits: Clonality increased at ibrutinib response, then returned toward baseline at progression.

This sequence joins TRBV10-1 and TRBJ1-2, with no clear D. The TCR originated in a human donor with chronic lymphocytic leukemia. Sequencing was performed on PBMCs, taken after 24 months of ibrutinib treatment. The CDR3 sequence: CASSDSGLLANYGYTF. The CDR3 DNA reads TGCGCCAGCAGTGACTCGGGCCTCCTAGCTAACTATGGCTACACCTTC.